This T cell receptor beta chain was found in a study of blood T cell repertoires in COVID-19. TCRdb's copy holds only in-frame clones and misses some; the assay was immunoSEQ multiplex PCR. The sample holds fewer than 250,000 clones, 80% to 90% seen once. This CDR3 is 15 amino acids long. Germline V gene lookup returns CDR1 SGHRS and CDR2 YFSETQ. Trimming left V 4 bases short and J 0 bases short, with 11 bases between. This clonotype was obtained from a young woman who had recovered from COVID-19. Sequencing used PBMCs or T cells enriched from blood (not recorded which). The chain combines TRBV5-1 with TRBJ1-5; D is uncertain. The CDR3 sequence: CASSERGDSNQPQHF. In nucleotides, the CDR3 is TGCGCCAGCAGCGAACGCGGGGATAGCAATCAGCCCCAGCATTTT. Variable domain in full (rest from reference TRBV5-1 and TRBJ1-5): KAGVTQTPRYLIKTRGQQVTLSCSPISGHRSVSWYQQTPGQGLQFLFEYFSETQRNKGNFPGRFSGRQFSNSRSEMNVSTLELGDSALYLCASSERGDSNQPQHFGDGTRLSIL.